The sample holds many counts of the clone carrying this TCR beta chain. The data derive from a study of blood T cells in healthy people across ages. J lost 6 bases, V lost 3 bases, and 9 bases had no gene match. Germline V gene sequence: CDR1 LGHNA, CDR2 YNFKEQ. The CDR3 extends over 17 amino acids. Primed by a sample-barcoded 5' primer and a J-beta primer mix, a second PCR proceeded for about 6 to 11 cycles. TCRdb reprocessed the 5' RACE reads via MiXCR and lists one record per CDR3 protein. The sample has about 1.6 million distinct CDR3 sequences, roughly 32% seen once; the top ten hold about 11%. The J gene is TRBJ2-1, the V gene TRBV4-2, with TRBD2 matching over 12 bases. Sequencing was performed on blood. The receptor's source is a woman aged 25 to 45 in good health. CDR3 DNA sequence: TGTGCCAGCAGCCAGGACCCAACTAGCGGGGGGCTCAATGAGCAGTTCTTC. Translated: CASSQDPTSGGLNEQFF.